The source of this T cell receptor (beta chain) is a study of post-analysis software for immune sequencing data. Study in general: Relapsing-remitting, secondary progressive and progressive-relapsing forms of multiple sclerosis all featured among disease courses. Study results and limitations: Among about 5 TRBV segments more frequent in patients than controls were TRBV5-6, TRBV5-1 and TRBV20-1. Strong co-clustering by F measure was seen for same-batch samples. Relative to controls, patients with multiple sclerosis showed significantly lower normalized Chao1 diversity.

On this clonotype: Its antigen is unknown.

Libraries were made from TCR beta cDNA, and they carried unique molecular identifiers. From 1 to 10 million T cells, roughly 0.5 million cDNA molecules were obtained. TCRdb passed the PCR reads through MiXCR, listing each CDR3 protein once. The sample carries around 500,000 distinct CDR3 sequences, about a third recorded once. This CDR3 is 15 amino acids long. Germline-derived CDR1 and CDR2 are SGHRS and YFSETQ. Losses at the gene ends were 5 bases for V and 6 bases for J; bases not matched to a gene: 10. The J gene is TRBJ2-3, the V gene TRBV5-1; 9 nucleotides align to TRBD1. This receptor was taken from a girl under 18 with multiple sclerosis. Material: blood. CDR3 amino acids: CASRIQGAPGDTQYF. CDR3 bases: TGCGCCAGCAGGATACAGGGGGCGCCGGGGGATACGCAGTATTTT.